Presented here are 27 T cell receptor beta chains from one specimen sequenced in a study of identical twins. TCRdb reanalysed the 5' RACE reads using MiXCR and keeps one entry per CDR3 protein. The table includes under 250,000 distinct CDR3 sequences, 6% to 8% detected once. This sample also belongs to another study, concerning yellow fever vaccine responses in identical twins.

The sequencing input was CD8+ T cells sorted from blood. These TCRs come from a woman aged 18 to 35 in good health.

This clonotype came up many times. The rearrangement links TRBV20-1 to TRBJ2-7; 7 bases line up with TRBD1. Germline CDR1 reads DFQATT; CDR2 reads SNEGSKA (reference sequence). With V trimmed by 6 bases and J by 1 base, 6 bases remained unmatched. The CDR3 consists of 13 residues. CDR3 in amino acids: CSAHDRASYEQYV. As DNA, the CDR3 is TGCAGTGCCCACGACAGGGCGTCCTACGAGCAGTACGTC.

This clonotype came up a few times. The J gene is TRBJ2-3, the V gene TRBV20-1; 14 positions match TRBD2. The V segment lost 1 base and the J segment 5 bases; nucleotides outside the gene matches: 11. CDR1 and CDR2 (germline): DFQATT, SNEGSKA (reference sequence). This CDR3 is built from 18 residues. The CDR3 region has the DNA TGCAGTGCTAGAGCCACCGGGACTAGCGGGAGCTTTCAAGATACGCAGTATTTT. Its translation: CSARATGTSGSFQDTQYF.

This clonotype was counted many times. The V call is TRBV7-8, the J call TRBJ2-2, with 8 bases matching TRBD2. The J segment lost 1 base and the V segment lost 1 base, leaving 2 bases of the junction unmatched. CDR1 is SGHVS, CDR2 FQNEAQ, per germline. There are 16 residues in the CDR3. Written as DNA, the CDR3 is TGTGCCAGCAGCTTAGAACTAGCGGAGAACACCGGGGAGCTGTTTTTT. Translation: CASSLELAENTGELFF.

This clonotype was counted ten times or more. V and J are TRBV28 and TRBJ2-1; D is perhaps TRBD2 (7 bases). Germline V CDR1 and CDR2: MDHEN, SYDVKM. The CDR3 is 14 residues long. V was clipped by 6 bases and J by 9 bases, with 18 bases between them. The DNA of the CDR3 is TGTGCCAGCAGCTCCCTAGGGGGGGCCGGTGAGCAGTTCTTC. Amino acid sequence: CASSSLGGAGEQFF.

Ten or more counts support this clonotype. The chain combines TRBV11-2 with TRBJ1-1, with D perhaps TRBD1 (6 bases). V lost 1 base and J 3 bases, leaving 12 bases between the germline ends. The V gene's germline CDR1 is SGHAT and CDR2 FQNNGV. The CDR3 has 15 residues. Here the CDR3 reads CASSLGWGQDTEAFF. CDR3 in DNA: TGTGCCAGCAGCTTAGGTTGGGGGCAGGACACTGAAGCTTTCTTT.

J is TRBJ1-4 and V is TRBV28; a possible D gene is TRBD1 (5 bases). Germline CDR1 and CDR2: MDHEN and SYDVKM. The CDR3 is made up of 13 amino acids. With 4 bases removed from V and 8 bases from J, the gap between germline ends came to 11 bases. CDR3 DNA sequence: TGTGCCAGCAGTTGGGGGACGGCGGAAAAACTGTTTTTT. This translates into CASSWGTAEKLFF.

V usage is TRBV20-1 and J usage is TRBJ2-7; D possibly corresponds to TRBD1 (6 bases). Germline CDR1 DFQATT, CDR2 SNEGSKA (reference sequence). This CDR3 comprises 13 residues. V was trimmed by 6 bases and J by 2 bases, leaving 14 bases between them. The CDR3 coding sequence is TGCAGTGCCACCGCCGGACAGACCTACGAGCAGTACTTC. It encodes CSATAGQTYEQYF.

The genes are TRBV29-1 and TRBJ2-3, with no clear D. V was trimmed by 2 bases and J by 2 bases, leaving 23 bases between them. This CDR3 region has 18 residues. Germline CDR1 SQVTM, CDR2 ANQGSEA. The CDR3: CSVEPRFLGPRNTDTQYF. CDR3 in DNA: TGCAGCGTTGAACCGCGTTTTTTAGGCCCGAGGAACACAGATACGCAGTATTTT.

This clonotype occurred many times. V gene TRBV7-9 combines with J gene TRBJ2-7; weak D call: TRBD1 (7 bases). V lost 5 bases, J lost 2 bases, and 19 bases lay in between. This CDR3 is 16 amino acids long. Germline V CDR1 and CDR2: SEHNR, FQNEAQ (reference sequence). CDR3 nucleotide sequence: TGTGCCAGCAGCCCCTCCCAGGCAGGGGGGACCTACGAGCAGTACTTC. Translated, it gives CASSPSQAGGTYEQYF.

This chain joins TRBV12-3 or TRBV12-4 and TRBJ1-2; TRBD1 matches 9 bases. This CDR3 region has 14 residues. V was pared by 5 bases and J by 4 bases, with 5 bases of the junction left unmatched. DNA for the CDR3: TGTGCCAGCAGTCCAACAGGGGGCGGCTATGGCTACACCTTC. Translated: CASSPTGGGYGYTF.

The V and J genes are TRBV27 and TRBJ2-3; 12 positions match TRBD2. The germline gives CDR1 MNHEY, CDR2 SMNVEV (reference sequence). This CDR3 spans 17 amino acids. J was trimmed by 0 bases and V by 6 bases; bases with no gene match: 7. The CDR3 protein is CASSGTGTSGSTDTQYF. The CDR3 bases are TGTGCCAGCAGCGGAACCGGGACTAGCGGGAGCACAGATACGCAGTATTTT.

This clonotype was seen ten or more times. The rearrangement links TRBV7-6 to TRBJ2-2; 13 bases are shared with TRBD2. This CDR3 contains 19 residues. Trimming cost V 5 bases and J 3 bases; bases outside gene matches: 12. Per the germline V gene, CDR1 is SGHVS and CDR2 is FNYEAQ. CDR3 sequence: CASSPFGLAGVIHTGELFF. The CDR3 region has the DNA TGTGCCAGCAGCCCATTCGGACTAGCGGGAGTTATTCACACCGGGGAGCTGTTTTTT.

This chain links TRBV9 with TRBJ2-7; D uncertain. The CDR3 is 15 amino acids. Per germline, CDR1 SGDLS and CDR2 YYNGEE. Deletions cut 4 bases from V and 2 bases from J, with 16 bases between. This CDR3 is CASSPRSRPTYEQYF. The CDR3 region has the DNA TGTGCCAGCAGCCCCCGCTCCAGACCCACCTACGAGCAGTACTTC.

This clonotype was seen more than once but under ten times. This chain uses TRBV12-3 or TRBV12-4 with TRBJ2-5, with 9 bases that match TRBD1. The CDR3 spans 14 residues. Trimming removed 6 bases from V and 5 bases from J; junction bases left unmatched: 7. For the CDR3, the DNA is TGTGCCAGCAGATCGACAGGGGGAGAGGAGACCCAGTACTTC. This codes for CASRSTGGEETQYF.

The gene calls are TRBV7-3 and TRBJ2-3, with 9 bases that match TRBD2. This CDR3 has 16 residues. The trim removed 5 bases at V and 5 bases at J, leaving 11 bases unmatched. From germline, CDR1 is SGHTA and CDR2 FQGTGA. The CDR3 loop reads CASSPGMAGGEDTQYF. The CDR3 DNA follows: TGTGCCAGCAGCCCCGGAATGGCGGGAGGGGAAGATACGCAGTATTTT.

Many counts were recorded for this clonotype. The chain joins TRBV7-6 to TRBJ2-1; D gene ambiguous. Germline CDR1 reads SGHVS; CDR2 reads FNYEAQ. The CDR3 is 15 residues long. The V and J ends lost 1 base and 0 bases respectively, with 7 bases between them. The CDR3 reads CASSLDMSSYNEQFF. The CDR3 DNA sequence: TGTGCCAGCAGCTTAGATATGAGCTCCTACAATGAGCAGTTCTTC.

This clonotype was observed many times. This rearrangement joins TRBV7-9 to TRBJ2-1; D is uncertain. The CDR3 length is 15 residues. V gave up 5 bases and J gave up 2 bases, with 13 bases separating them. Germline CDR1 and CDR2: SEHNR and FQNEAQ (reference sequence). As DNA, the CDR3 is TGTGCCAGCAGCCCCCGCTCTGGGGCCTACAATGAGCAGTTCTTC. It encodes CASSPRSGAYNEQFF.

The table lists this clonotype with many counts. The chain uses TRBV20-1 and TRBJ2-1; a weak D match, TRBD2 (5 bases). CDR1 is DFQATT, CDR2 SNEGSKA, per germline (reference sequence). V shed 5 bases and J shed 10 bases, with 15 bases lying between them. This CDR3 is built from 12 residues. As DNA, the CDR3 is TGCAGTGCTGGGTTCGGGGTCTGGGAGCAGTTCTTC. It translates to CSAGFGVWEQFF.

In this sample, this clonotype turned up many times. The V gene is TRBV20-1, the J gene TRBJ2-3; D may be TRBD2 (7 bases). This CDR3 is 16 amino acids long. The germline gives CDR1 DFQATT, CDR2 SNEGSKA (reference sequence). V lost 1 base, J lost 5 bases, and 19 bases lay in between. In DNA form, the CDR3 reads TGCAGTGCTAGAGGGGGTGGGGGGGCTTTGGTAGATACGCAGTATTTT. Translated, it gives CSARGGGGALVDTQYF.

This clonotype was detected only a few times. The V gene is TRBV29-1, the J gene TRBJ1-2; a possible D gene is TRBD1 (5 bases). This CDR3 is built from 12 residues. The germline V gene encodes CDR1 SQVTM and CDR2 ANQGSEA. V shed 5 bases and J shed 4 bases, with 11 bases lying between them. CDR3 bases: TGCAGCGTTATAGGGGAGGGCTATGGCTACACCTTC. Amino acid sequence: CSVIGEGYGYTF.

CDR3 residues: CASSLPGGAGADTQYF. CDR3 in DNA: TGTGCCAGCAGCTTGCCCGGGGGGGCAGGGGCAGATACGCAGTATTTT. The gene calls are TRBV7-6 and TRBJ2-3, with TRBD2 matching over 8 bases. The CDR3 runs to 16 residues. Germline CDR1 and CDR2: SGHVS and FNYEAQ. With V trimmed by 3 bases and J by 4 bases, 9 bases remained unmatched.

This clonotype has ten or more counts. The V gene is TRBV7-3, the J gene TRBJ2-7, with D hard to call. Germline CDR1 reads SGHTA; CDR2 reads FQGTGA. This CDR3 comprises 13 residues. The V end was cut by 1 base, the J end by 3 bases, with 7 bases between. CDR3 region: CASSLIDGYEQYF. The CDR3, as DNA: TGTGCCAGCAGCTTAATTGACGGCTACGAGCAGTACTTC.

This chain uses TRBV7-2 with TRBJ2-2, with unresolved D. The CDR3 has 17 amino acids. The ends were cut back, 0 bases at V and 7 bases at J, with 18 bases in the middle. Germline-derived CDR1 and CDR2 are SGHTA and FQGNSA. The CDR3 DNA follows: TGTGCCAGCAGCTTAGCGAGGACGGTGCGGCATGGCGGGGAGCTGTTTTTT. It is translated as CASSLARTVRHGGELFF.

The chain carries TRBV7-6 and TRBJ2-2, with a tentative D call TRBD2 (6 bases). CDR3 length equals 16 residues. Trimming shortened V by 2 bases and J by 2 bases, and 12 bases separated the two germline ends. Germline CDR1 and CDR2: SGHVS and FNYEAQ. The CDR3: CASSLTIGTNTGELFF. In DNA, the CDR3 is TGTGCCAGCAGCTTAACCATCGGGACTAACACCGGGGAGCTGTTTTTT.

This clonotype was counted at least ten times. This chain joins TRBV4-1 and TRBJ1-4; D unclear. Germline V CDR1 and CDR2: MGHRA, YSYEKL. The ends were cut back, 1 base at V and 8 bases at J, with 14 bases in the middle. The CDR3 runs 15 residues. The CDR3 region is CASSQGHRVQEKLFF. CDR3 coding DNA: TGCGCCAGCAGCCAAGGGCACAGAGTTCAGGAAAAACTGTTTTTT.

This clonotype was seen only a few times. The chain couples TRBV6-1 to TRBJ1-1; no clear D. The length of the CDR3 is 13 residues. Germline V gene lookup returns CDR1 MNHNS and CDR2 SASEGT. Between the trimmed V and J ends, which lost 1 base and 6 bases, there was a span of 9 bases. CDR3 nucleotide sequence: TGTGCCAGCAGTGAAGGGGCCCGGCCTGAAGCTTTCTTT. Protein: CASSEGARPEAFF.

The chain carries TRBV28 and TRBJ2-7, with D perhaps matching TRBD2 (7 bases). Per germline, CDR1 MDHEN and CDR2 SYDVKM. Trimming left V 5 bases short and J 7 bases short, with 21 bases between. The CDR3 length is 15 residues. CDR3 in DNA: TGTGCCAGCAGTCACCTTGGGCGGGGGCGTGGAGAGCAGTACTTC. It specifies CASSHLGRGRGEQYF.